The next 18 T cell receptor beta chains were all read from a single sample in a study of T cell repertoires in cytomegalovirus infection. For these receptors, no antigen is known. TCRdb re-derived calls from the reads in MiXCR, one entry per CDR3 protein. This table holds about 500,000 distinct CDR3 sequences, 30% to 40% found once. Source: cultured PBMCs, taken from culture after CMV antigen stimulation. These receptor sequences come from a human donor in good health (CMV status not recorded). Some clones in this sample may be carry-over from other donors' samples.

A few counts support this clonotype. The chain combines TRBV7-9 with TRBJ1-4; D not certain. There are 15 residues in the CDR3. Germline V gene sequence: CDR1 SEHNR, CDR2 FQNEAQ (reference sequence). Trimming left V 0 bases short and J 3 bases short, with 8 bases between. In DNA form, the CDR3 reads TGTGCCAGCAGCTTAGCGAAGGGTTCTAATGAAAAACTGTTTTTT. Its translation: CASSLAKGSNEKLFF.

The gene calls are TRBV20-1 and TRBJ2-7; TRBD2 matches at 13 bases. The CDR3 is 17 amino acids. J gave up 2 bases and V 6 bases, and 13 bases lay outside the gene matches. Per germline, CDR1 DFQATT and CDR2 SNEGSKA (reference sequence). CDR3 in amino acids: CSATTSGRSIFTYEQYF. The CDR3 nucleotides are TGCAGTGCAACGACTAGCGGGAGGTCAATTTTCACCTACGAGCAGTACTTC.

This rearrangement joins TRBV11-3 to TRBJ2-3, with 8 bases fitting TRBD1. J lost 2 bases, V lost 4 bases, and 8 bases had no gene match. Germline V CDR1 and CDR2: SGHNT, YENEEA. The CDR3 consists of 16 residues. This chain's CDR3 is CASSSGDRTFTDTQYF. CDR3 DNA sequence: TGTGCCAGCAGCTCGGGGGACAGGACATTCACAGATACGCAGTATTTT.

This clonotype was counted a few times. The chain has TRBV2 and TRBJ2-7; D unclear. From germline, CDR1 is SNHLY and CDR2 FYNNEI. Trimming left V 6 bases short and J 2 bases short, with 14 bases between. The CDR3 extends over 14 amino acids. The CDR3 sequence: CASRRSSPTYEQYF. DNA of the CDR3: TGTGCCAGCAGGAGGTCAAGCCCGACCTACGAGCAGTACTTC. Using reference TRBV2 and TRBJ2-7 for the parts outside the CDR3, the full variable domain is EPEVTQTPSHQVTQMGQEVILRCVPISNHLYFYWYRQILGQKVEFLVSFYNNEISEKSEIFDDQFSVERPDGSNFTLKIRSTKLEDSAMYFCASRRSSPTYEQYFGPGTRLTVT.

This clonotype was detected many times. The rearrangement links TRBV7-3 to TRBJ2-3; TRBD2 aligns across 8 bases. This CDR3 is built from 19 residues. V lost 2 bases and J lost 0; bases outside the gene matches: 13. Germline lookup yields CDR1 SGHTA and CDR2 FQGTGA. CDR3 amino acids: CASSLAGGLATQSTDTQYF. In nucleotides, the CDR3 is TGTGCCAGCAGCTTAGCGGGAGGTCTAGCCACGCAGAGCACAGATACGCAGTATTTT. The complete variable domain, with remaining parts taken from reference TRBV7-3 and TRBJ2-3, reads GAGVSQTPSNKVTEKGKYVELRCDPISGHTALYWYRQSLGQGPEFLIYFQGTGAADDSGLPNDRFFAVRPEGSVSTLKIQRTERGDSAVYLCASSLAGGLATQSTDTQYFGPGTRLTVL.

In this sample, this clonotype turned up a few times. The chain joins TRBV12-3 or TRBV12-4 to TRBJ2-1, with 7 nucleotides matching TRBD1. The V segment lost 3 bases and the J segment 9 bases; nucleotides outside the gene matches: 2. This CDR3 region has 12 residues. The CDR3 spells CASSFSGGEQFF. DNA for the CDR3: TGTGCCAGCAGTTTCTCAGGGGGTGAGCAGTTCTTC.

This chain joins TRBV10-3 and TRBJ2-1; D might be TRBD2 (7 bases). In germline, CDR1 is ENHRY, CDR2 SYGVKD. The CDR3 contains 15 residues. Between the trimmed V and J ends, which lost 2 bases and 5 bases, there was a span of 13 bases. The CDR3 coding sequence is TGTGCCATCAGTGAGAGGCCGGGGGGCGACAATGAGCAGTTCTTC. It translates to CAISERPGGDNEQFF.

V is TRBV7-4 and J is TRBJ2-1; D possibly corresponds to TRBD1 (6 bases). Trimming removed 1 base at V and 5 bases at J, with 9 bases between. The CDR3 extends over 14 amino acids. CDR1 is SGHVT and CDR2 is SQSDAQ in the germline V gene. CDR3 protein: CASSLGGQNNEQFF. DNA for the CDR3: TGTGCCAGCAGCTTAGGCGGACAGAACAATGAGCAGTTCTTC.

J is TRBJ2-1 and V is TRBV7-2, with 7 bases that match TRBD1. After removal of 1 base from V and 3 bases from J, the junction contained 6 bases not matched to a gene. CDR1 SGHTA and CDR2 FQGNSA come from the germline V gene. This CDR3 is built from 16 residues. The CDR3 protein is CASSLVGDSHYNEQFF. The CDR3 nucleotides read TGTGCCAGCAGCTTAGTTGGGGACAGCCACTACAATGAGCAGTTCTTC.

The chain joins TRBV27 to TRBJ1-5; the D gene is possibly TRBD1 (5 bases). Germline V gene sequence: CDR1 MNHEY, CDR2 SMNVEV (reference sequence). CDR3 length equals 14 residues. V lost 6 bases to trimming and J lost 6 bases, with 15 bases between them. Here the CDR3 reads CASRTGRGAQPQHF. The DNA for the CDR3 is TGTGCCAGCAGAACAGGAAGGGGCGCTCAGCCCCAGCATTTT.

Regarding this clonotype: A much larger clone lies one base from this, so it may be a read error. The genes are TRBV6-5 and TRBJ2-3; a weak D match, TRBD2 (5 bases). The CDR3 sequence is 12 residues long. V lost 6 bases, J lost 4 bases, and 8 bases lay in between. Germline CDR1 reads MNHEY; CDR2 reads SVGAGI. CDR3 coding DNA: TGTGCCAGCAGGGGAGCACCAGATACGCAGTATTTT. This translates into CASRGAPDTQYF.

This clonotype showed up just a few times. The DNA of the CDR3 is TGTGCCAGCAGCTTAGCGTACCTGGGGGATCCCTACAATGAGCAGTTCTTC. This translates into CASSLAYLGDPYNEQFF. The chain carries TRBV7-6 and TRBJ2-1; D possibly uses TRBD1 or TRBD2 (5 bases each). V shed 0 bases and J shed 2 bases, with 14 bases lying between them. Germline-derived CDR1 and CDR2 are SGHVS and FNYEAQ. The CDR3 totals 17 residues. The full variable domain, in which reference TRBV7-6 and TRBJ2-1 provide the parts outside the CDR3, is GAGVSQSPRYKVTKRGQDVALRCDPISGHVSLYWYRQALGQGPEFLTYFNYEAQQDKSGLPNDRFSAERPEGSISTLTIQRTEQRDSAMYRCASSLAYLGDPYNEQFFGPGTRLTVL.

The chain joins TRBV20-1 to TRBJ1-1, with D possibly TRBD1 on 5 matching bases. The CDR3 spans 13 residues. The V gene lost 4 bases and the J gene lost 5 bases, with 14 bases spanning the gap. Per germline, CDR1 DFQATT and CDR2 SNEGSKA (reference sequence). This CDR3 is CSAMAGSYTEAFF. As DNA, the CDR3 is TGCAGTGCTATGGCAGGGTCGTATACTGAAGCTTTCTTT.

This chain uses TRBV27 with TRBJ2-1; the match to TRBD1 covers 9 bases. The CDR3 loop spans 14 amino acids. The germline CDR1 and CDR2 sequences are MNHEY and SMNVEV (reference sequence). V lost 5 bases, J lost 7 bases, and 6 bases stayed unmatched. The CDR3 sequence: CASSLNRGRNEQFF. The CDR3 DNA follows: TGTGCCAGCAGTCTTAACAGGGGGCGAAATGAGCAGTTCTTC.

The chain combines TRBV7-9 with TRBJ1-6, with 7 bases fitting TRBD1. Trimming at V came to 4 bases and at J to 7 bases, leaving 10 bases not matched to a gene. CDR1 SEHNR and CDR2 FQNEAQ come from the germline V gene (reference sequence). The CDR3 is 16 amino acids. The CDR3, as DNA: TGTGCCAGCAGCTCGAACCAGGGGGGAAGGAATTCACCCCTCCACTTT. Its translation is CASSSNQGGRNSPLHF.

This chain connects TRBV20-1 to TRBJ2-1; D is perhaps TRBD1 (5 bases). V was shortened by 8 bases and J by 0 bases, with 11 bases between the two germline ends. The V gene's germline CDR1 is DFQATT and CDR2 SNEGSKA (reference sequence). The CDR3 length is 13 residues. The CDR3 nucleotides are TGCAGTTTTCTAGACAGCTCCTACAATGAGCAGTTCTTC. It codes for CSFLDSSYNEQFF.

Comments on this clonotype: At one boundary the junction diverges from the germline segment, which might be a read error. The chain has TRBV7-2 and TRBJ1-2; D ambiguous. The CDR3 spans 13 residues. Looked up from germline, CDR1 is SGHTA and CDR2 is FQGNSA. CDR3 coding DNA: TGTGCCAGCAGCTTAGGGGTTGGCCGTGGCCACACCTTC. Protein product: CASSLGVGRGHTF.

This clonotype came up a few times. The chain links TRBV7-2 to TRBJ1-6, with D possibly TRBD1 on 5 matching bases. The CDR3 covers 14 residues. Per the germline V gene, CDR1 is SGHTA and CDR2 is FQGNSA. V was pared by 3 bases and J by 8 bases, with 11 bases between. The CDR3 coding sequence is TGTGCCAGCAGCTTTTGGGACTCGGATTCACCCCTCCACTTT. It specifies CASSFWDSDSPLHF.